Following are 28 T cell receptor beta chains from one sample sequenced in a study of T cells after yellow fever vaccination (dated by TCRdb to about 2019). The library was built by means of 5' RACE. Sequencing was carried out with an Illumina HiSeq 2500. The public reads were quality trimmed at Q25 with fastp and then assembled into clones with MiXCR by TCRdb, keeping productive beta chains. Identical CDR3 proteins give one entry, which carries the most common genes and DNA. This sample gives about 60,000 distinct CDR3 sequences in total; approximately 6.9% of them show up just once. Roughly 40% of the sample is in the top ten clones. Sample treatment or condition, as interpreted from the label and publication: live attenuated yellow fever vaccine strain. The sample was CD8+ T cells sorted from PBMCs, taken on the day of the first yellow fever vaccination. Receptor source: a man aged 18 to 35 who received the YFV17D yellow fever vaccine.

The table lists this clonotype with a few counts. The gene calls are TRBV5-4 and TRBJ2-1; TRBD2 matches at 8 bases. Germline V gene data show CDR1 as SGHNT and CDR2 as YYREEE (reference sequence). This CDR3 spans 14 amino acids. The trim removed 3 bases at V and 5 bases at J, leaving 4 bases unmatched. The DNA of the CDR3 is TGTGCCAGCAGCTGGGTAGCGGGGAACAATGAGCAGTTCTTC. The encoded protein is CASSWVAGNNEQFF. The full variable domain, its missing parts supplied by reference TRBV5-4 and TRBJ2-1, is ETGVTQSPTHLIKTRGQQVTLRCSSQSGHNTVSWYQQALGQGPQFIFQYYREEENGRGNFPPRFSGLQFPNYSSELNVNALELDDSALYLCASSWVAGNNEQFFGPGTRLTVL.

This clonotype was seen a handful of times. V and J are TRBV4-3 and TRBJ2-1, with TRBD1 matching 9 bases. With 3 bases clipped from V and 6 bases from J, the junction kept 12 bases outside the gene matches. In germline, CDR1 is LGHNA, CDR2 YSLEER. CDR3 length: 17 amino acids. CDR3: CASSHSFPGQGVNEQFF. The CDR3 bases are TGCGCCAGCAGCCACTCCTTCCCGGGACAGGGCGTCAATGAGCAGTTCTTC.

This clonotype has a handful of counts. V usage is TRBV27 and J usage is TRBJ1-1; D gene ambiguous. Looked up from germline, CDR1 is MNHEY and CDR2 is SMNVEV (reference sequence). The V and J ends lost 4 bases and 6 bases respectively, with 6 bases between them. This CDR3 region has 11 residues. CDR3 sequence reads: CASSWTAEAFF. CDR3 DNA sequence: TGTGCCAGCAGTTGGACGGCTGAAGCTTTCTTT.

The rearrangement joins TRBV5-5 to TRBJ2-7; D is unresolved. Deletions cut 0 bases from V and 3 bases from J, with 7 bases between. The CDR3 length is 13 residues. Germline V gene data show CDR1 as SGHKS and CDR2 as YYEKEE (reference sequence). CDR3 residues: CASSLVANYEQYF. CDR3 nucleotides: TGTGCCAGCAGCTTGGTCGCCAACTACGAGCAGTACTTC. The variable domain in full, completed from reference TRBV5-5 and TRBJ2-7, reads DAGVTQSPTHLIKTRGQQVTLRCSPISGHKSVSWYQQVLGQGPQFIFQYYEKEERGRGNFPDRFSARQFPNYSSELNVNALLLGDSALYLCASSLVANYEQYFGPGTRLTVT.

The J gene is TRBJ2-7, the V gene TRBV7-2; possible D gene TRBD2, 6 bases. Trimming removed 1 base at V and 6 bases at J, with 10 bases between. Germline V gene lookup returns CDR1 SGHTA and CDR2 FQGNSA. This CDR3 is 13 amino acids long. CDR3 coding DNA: TGTGCCAGCAGCTTAGGAGGAGGGATCGAGCAGTACGTC. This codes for CASSLGGGIEQYV.

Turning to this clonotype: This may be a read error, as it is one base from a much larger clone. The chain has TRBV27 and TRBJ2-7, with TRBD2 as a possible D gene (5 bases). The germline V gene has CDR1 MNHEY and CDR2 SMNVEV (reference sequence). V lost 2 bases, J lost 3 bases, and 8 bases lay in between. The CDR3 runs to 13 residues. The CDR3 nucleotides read TGTGCCAGCAGTTTAGTCAGCGGCTACGAGCAGTACTTC. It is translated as CASSLVSGYEQYF.

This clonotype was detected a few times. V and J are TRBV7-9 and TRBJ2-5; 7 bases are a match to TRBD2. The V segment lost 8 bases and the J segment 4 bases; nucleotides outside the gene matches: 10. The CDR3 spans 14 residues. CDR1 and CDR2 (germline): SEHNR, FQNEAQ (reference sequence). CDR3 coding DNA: TGTGCCAGCGGCTGGGCGGGGGAAAGAGAGACCCAGTACTTC. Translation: CASGWAGERETQYF.

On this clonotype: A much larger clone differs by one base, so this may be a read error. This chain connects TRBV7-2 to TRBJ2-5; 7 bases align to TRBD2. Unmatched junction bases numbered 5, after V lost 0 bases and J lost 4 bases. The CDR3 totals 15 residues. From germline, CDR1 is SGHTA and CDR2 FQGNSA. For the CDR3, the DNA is TGTGCCAGCAGCTTAGCGGGCGGGAGCCGAGAGACCCAGTACTTC. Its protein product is CASSLAGGSRETQYF.

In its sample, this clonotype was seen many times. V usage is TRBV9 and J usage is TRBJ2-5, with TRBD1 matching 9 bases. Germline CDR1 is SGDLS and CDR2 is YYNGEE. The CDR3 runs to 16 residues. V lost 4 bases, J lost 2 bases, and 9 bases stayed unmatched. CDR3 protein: CASSPFDRGRQETQYF. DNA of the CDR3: TGTGCCAGCAGCCCCTTTGACAGGGGGAGGCAAGAGACCCAGTACTTC.

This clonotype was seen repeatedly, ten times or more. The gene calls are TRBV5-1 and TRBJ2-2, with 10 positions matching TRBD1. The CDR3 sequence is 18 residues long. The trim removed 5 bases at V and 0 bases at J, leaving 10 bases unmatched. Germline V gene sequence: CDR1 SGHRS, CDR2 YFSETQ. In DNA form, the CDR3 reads TGCGCCAGCAGGGTGGGGGACAGGGGTCCTCCGAACACCGGGGAGCTGTTTTTT. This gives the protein CASRVGDRGPPNTGELFF.

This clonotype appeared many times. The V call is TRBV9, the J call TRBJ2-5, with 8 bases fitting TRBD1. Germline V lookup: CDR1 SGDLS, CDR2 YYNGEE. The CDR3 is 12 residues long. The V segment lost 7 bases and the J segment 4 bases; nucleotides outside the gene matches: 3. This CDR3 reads CASSDRGETQYF. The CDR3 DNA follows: TGTGCCAGCTCCGACAGGGGAGAGACCCAGTACTTC.

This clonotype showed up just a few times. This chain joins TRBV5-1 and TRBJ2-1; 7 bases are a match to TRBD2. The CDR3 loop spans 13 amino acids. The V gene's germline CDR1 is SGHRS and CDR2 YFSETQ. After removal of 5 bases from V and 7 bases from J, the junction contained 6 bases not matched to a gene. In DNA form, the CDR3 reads TGCGCCAGCAGGGGGGAGGGGTTGAATGAGCAGTTCTTC. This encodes CASRGEGLNEQFF.

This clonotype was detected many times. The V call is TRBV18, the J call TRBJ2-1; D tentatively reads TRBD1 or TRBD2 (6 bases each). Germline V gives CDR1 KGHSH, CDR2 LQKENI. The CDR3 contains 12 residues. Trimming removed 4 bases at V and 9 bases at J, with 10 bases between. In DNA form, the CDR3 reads TGTGCCAGCTCACTTGGAGGGGGTGAGCAGTTCTTC. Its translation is CASSLGGGEQFF.

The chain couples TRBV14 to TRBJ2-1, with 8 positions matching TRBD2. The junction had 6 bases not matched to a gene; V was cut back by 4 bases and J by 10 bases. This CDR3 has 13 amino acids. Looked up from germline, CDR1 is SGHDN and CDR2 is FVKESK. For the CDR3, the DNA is TGTGCCAGCAGCCCACAGGGACTAGGAGAGCAGTTCTTC. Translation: CASSPQGLGEQFF.

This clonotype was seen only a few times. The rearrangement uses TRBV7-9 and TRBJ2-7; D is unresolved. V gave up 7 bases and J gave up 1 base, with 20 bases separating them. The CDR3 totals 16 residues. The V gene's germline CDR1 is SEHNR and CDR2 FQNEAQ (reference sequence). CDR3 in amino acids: CASTAFSGELSYEQYF. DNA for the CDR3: TGTGCCAGCACCGCGTTTAGTGGTGAACTATCCTACGAGCAGTACTTC.

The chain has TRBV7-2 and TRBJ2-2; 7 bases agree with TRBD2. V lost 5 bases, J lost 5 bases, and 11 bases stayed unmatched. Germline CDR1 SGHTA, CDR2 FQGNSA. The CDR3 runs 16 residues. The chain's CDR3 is CASSPRGEGRTGELFF. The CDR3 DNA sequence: TGTGCCAGCAGCCCCCGCGGGGAGGGGCGGACCGGGGAGCTGTTTTTT.

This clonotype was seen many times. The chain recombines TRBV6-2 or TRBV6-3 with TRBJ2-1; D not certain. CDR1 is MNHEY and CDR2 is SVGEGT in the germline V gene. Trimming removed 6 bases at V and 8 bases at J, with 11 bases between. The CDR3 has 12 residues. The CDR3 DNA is TGTGCCAGCAGCTACGTCCAGGATGAGCAGTTCTTC. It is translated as CASSYVQDEQFF.

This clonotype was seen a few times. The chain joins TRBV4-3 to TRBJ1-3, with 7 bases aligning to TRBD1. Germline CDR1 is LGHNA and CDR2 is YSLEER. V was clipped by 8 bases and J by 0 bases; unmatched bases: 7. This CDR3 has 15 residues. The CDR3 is CASSQTGVSGNTIYF. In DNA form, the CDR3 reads TGCGCCAGCTCCCAAACAGGGGTCTCTGGAAACACCATATATTTT.

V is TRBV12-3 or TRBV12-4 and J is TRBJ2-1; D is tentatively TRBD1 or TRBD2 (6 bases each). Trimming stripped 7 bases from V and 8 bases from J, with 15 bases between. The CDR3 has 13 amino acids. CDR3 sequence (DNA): TGTGCCAGCACCCCCATCCGGGGGCATGAGCAGTTCTTC. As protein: CASTPIRGHEQFF.

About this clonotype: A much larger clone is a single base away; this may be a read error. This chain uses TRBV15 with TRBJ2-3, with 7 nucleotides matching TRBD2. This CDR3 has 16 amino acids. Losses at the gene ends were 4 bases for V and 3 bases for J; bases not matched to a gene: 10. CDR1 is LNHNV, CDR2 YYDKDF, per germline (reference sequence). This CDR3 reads CATSKVPGLQTDTQYF. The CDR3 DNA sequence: TGTGCCACCAGCAAGGTCCCGGGACTACAGACAGATACGCAGTATTTT.

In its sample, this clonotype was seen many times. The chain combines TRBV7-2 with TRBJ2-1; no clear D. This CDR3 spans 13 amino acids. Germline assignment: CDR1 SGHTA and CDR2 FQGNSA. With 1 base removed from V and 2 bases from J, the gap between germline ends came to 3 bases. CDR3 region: CASSLEAYNEQFF. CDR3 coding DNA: TGTGCCAGCAGCTTAGAGGCCTACAATGAGCAGTTCTTC.

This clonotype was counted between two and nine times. CDR3 in DNA: TGTGCCAGCAGTCCTGGACAGGGGGCCTCTGGGGCCAACGTCCTGACTTTC. It yields the protein CASSPGQGASGANVLTF. The rearrangement joins TRBV12-3 or TRBV12-4 to TRBJ2-6; 11 nucleotides agree with TRBD1. Trimming took 5 bases from V and 0 from J; bases not matched to a gene: 3. The CDR3 consists of 17 residues.

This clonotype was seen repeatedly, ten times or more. DNA for the CDR3: TGCGCCAGCAGTGAGATGGGAACGGAAGCTTTCTTT. Its translation is CASSEMGTEAFF. The gene calls are TRBV10-2 and TRBJ1-1; no reliable D call. This CDR3 is built from 12 residues. The V end was cut by 2 bases, the J end by 8 bases, with 9 bases between. Germline V gene data show CDR1 as WSHSY and CDR2 as SAAADI.

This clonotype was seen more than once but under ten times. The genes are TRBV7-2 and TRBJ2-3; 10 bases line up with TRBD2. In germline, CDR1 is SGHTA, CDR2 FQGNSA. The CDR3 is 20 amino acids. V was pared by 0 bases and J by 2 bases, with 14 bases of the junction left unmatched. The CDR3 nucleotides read TGTGCCAGCAGCTTAGCTCCGCTGGTAGCGGGGGGACGCCTCACAGATACGCAGTATTTT. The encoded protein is CASSLAPLVAGGRLTDTQYF.

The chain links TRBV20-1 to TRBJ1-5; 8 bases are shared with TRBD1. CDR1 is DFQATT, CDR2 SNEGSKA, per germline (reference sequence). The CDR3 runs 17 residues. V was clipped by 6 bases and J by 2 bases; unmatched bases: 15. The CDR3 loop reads CSAQDREARAGNQPQHF. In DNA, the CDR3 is TGCAGTGCCCAGGACAGGGAGGCGAGGGCCGGCAATCAGCCCCAGCATTTT.

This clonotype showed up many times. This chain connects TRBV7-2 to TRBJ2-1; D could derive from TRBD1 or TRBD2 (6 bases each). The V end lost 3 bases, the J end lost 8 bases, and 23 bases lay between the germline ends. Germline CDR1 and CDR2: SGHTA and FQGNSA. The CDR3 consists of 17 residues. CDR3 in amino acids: CASSFGLRGAGADEQFF. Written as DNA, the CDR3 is TGTGCCAGCAGCTTCGGGTTAAGGGGGGCAGGGGCCGATGAGCAGTTCTTC.

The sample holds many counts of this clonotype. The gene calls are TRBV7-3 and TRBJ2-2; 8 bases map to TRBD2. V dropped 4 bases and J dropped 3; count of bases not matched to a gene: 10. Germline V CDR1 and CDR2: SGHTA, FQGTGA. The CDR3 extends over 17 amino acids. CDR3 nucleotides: TGTGCCAGCAGCTCCCATTCTATTAGCGGGGACACCGGGGAGCTGTTTTTT. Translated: CASSSHSISGDTGELFF.

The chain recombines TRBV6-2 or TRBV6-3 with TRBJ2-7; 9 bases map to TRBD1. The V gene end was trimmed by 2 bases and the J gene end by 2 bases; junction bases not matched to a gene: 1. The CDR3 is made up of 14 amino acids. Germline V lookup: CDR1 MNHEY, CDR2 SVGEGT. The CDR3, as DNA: TGTGCCAGCAGTTACCGGGACAGGGCCTACGAGCAGTACTTC. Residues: CASSYRDRAYEQYF.